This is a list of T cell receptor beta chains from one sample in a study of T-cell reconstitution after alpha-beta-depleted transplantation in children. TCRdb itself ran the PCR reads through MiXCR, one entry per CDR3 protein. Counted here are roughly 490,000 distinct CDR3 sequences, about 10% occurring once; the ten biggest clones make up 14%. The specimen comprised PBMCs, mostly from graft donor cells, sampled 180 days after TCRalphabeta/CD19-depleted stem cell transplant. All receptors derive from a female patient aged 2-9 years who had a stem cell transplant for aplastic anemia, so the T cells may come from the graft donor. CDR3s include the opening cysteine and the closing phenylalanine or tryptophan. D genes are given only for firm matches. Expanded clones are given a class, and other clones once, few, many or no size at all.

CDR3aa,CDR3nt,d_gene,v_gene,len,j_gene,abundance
CATSGADRGGNEQFF,TGTGCCACCAGTGGGGCGGACAGGGGTGGCAATGAGCAGTTCTTC,TRBD1,TRBV24-1,15,TRBJ2-1,few
CASSPSQGRGAEAFF,TGCGCCAGCAGCCCATCCCAGGGTAGGGGTGCTGAAGCTTTCTTT,-,TRBV5-1,15,TRBJ1-1,-
CASSLAAYTDTQYF,TGCGCCAGCAGCTTGGCGGCCTACACAGATACGCAGTATTTT,-,TRBV5-1,14,TRBJ2-3,few
CASSSDGYTDTQYF,TGTGCCAGCAGTTCGGACGGATACACAGATACGCAGTATTTT,-,TRBV12-3/TRBV12-4,14,TRBJ2-3,many
CSASPPPRDRGNEQFF,TGCAGTGCTAGCCCCCCCCCTCGGGACAGGGGCAATGAGCAGTTCTTC,TRBD1,TRBV20-1,16,TRBJ2-1,-
CASSRPGQGGYGYTF,TGTGCCAGTAGTCGGCCGGGACAGGGAGGTTATGGCTACACCTTC,TRBD1,TRBV19,15,TRBJ1-2,few
CASSEGVRREGGEQFF,TGTGCCAGCAGCGAGGGGGTGAGGCGGGAGGGCGGGGAGCAGTTCTTC,TRBD2,TRBV7-2,16,TRBJ2-1,few
CATSTGLAGDYNEQFF,TGTGCCACCAGCACCGGACTAGCGGGGGACTACAATGAGCAGTTCTTC,TRBD2,TRBV15,16,TRBJ2-1,-
CATSRDGTGLQETQYF,TGTGCCACCAGCAGAGATGGGACAGGTCTCCAAGAGACCCAGTACTTC,TRBD1,TRBV15,16,TRBJ2-5,few
CASSFWDTGNTEAFF,TGTGCCAGCAGCTTCTGGGACACGGGGAACACTGAAGCTTTCTTT,-,TRBV7-9,15,TRBJ1-1,-
CSVVPTWTSGSGEQFF,TGCAGCGTTGTCCCAACTTGGACTAGCGGGAGTGGTGAGCAGTTCTTC,TRBD2,TRBV29-1,16,TRBJ2-1,many
CSARVGGRGFDEQYF,TGCAGTGCTAGAGTGGGCGGGAGGGGCTTTGACGAGCAGTACTTC,TRBD2,TRBV20-1,15,TRBJ2-7,few
CASSNSIWVPGTGGHNEQFF,TGTGCCAGCAGTAACTCCATATGGGTGCCCGGGACAGGGGGCCACAATGAGCAGTTCTTC,TRBD1,TRBV28,20,TRBJ2-1,-
CASSLRGQGSNEQYF,TGTGCCAGCAGTTTAAGGGGACAGGGCTCCAACGAGCAGTACTTC,TRBD1,TRBV12-3/TRBV12-4,15,TRBJ2-7,many
CASSQETGAYEQYF,TGCGCCAGCAGCCAAGAGACAGGGGCCTACGAGCAGTACTTC,TRBD1,TRBV4-3,14,TRBJ2-7,-
CASSQARSGRGQETQYF,TGCGCCAGCAGCCAAGCCCGAAGCGGGAGGGGGCAAGAGACCCAGTACTTC,TRBD2,TRBV4-1,17,TRBJ2-5,many
CARGAQRQETQYF,TGTGCCAGGGGGGCCCAGCGCCAAGAGACCCAGTACTTC,-,TRBV2,13,TRBJ2-5,-
CASPPGFWDRRTDTQYF,TGTGCCAGTCCTCCCGGGTTCTGGGACCGCCGCACAGATACGCAGTATTTT,-,TRBV28,17,TRBJ2-3,few
CSVGTAVYGYTF,TGCAGCGTTGGAACGGCGGTCTATGGCTACACCTTC,-,TRBV29-1,12,TRBJ1-2,few
CASSGKAGGDNEQFF,TGTGCCAGCAGCGGGAAGGCGGGAGGGGACAATGAGCAGTTCTTC,TRBD2,TRBV6-4,15,TRBJ2-1,-
CASRDRVIDGYTF,TGCGCCAGCAGGGACAGGGTAATTGATGGCTACACCTTC,TRBD1,TRBV5-1,13,TRBJ1-2,few
CASSFAGVGGELFF,TGTGCCAGCAGCTTCGCGGGAGTGGGCGGGGAGCTGTTTTTT,TRBD2,TRBV7-2,14,TRBJ2-2,few
CASSPLGLGPNEQFF,TGTGCCAGCAGTCCACTAGGGCTAGGTCCCAATGAGCAGTTCTTC,-,TRBV12-3/TRBV12-4,15,TRBJ2-1,-
CSASRTGNTIYF,TGCAGTGCTAGCAGGACTGGAAACACCATATATTTT,-,TRBV20-1,12,TRBJ1-3,-
CAGSQDHTGPLRYTF,TGCGCCGGCAGCCAAGATCACACAGGCCCTTTACGCTACACCTTC,-,TRBV4-1,15,TRBJ1-2,once
CSARDHGISGTEAFF,TGCAGTGCTAGAGATCATGGGATCTCCGGCACTGAAGCTTTCTTT,-,TRBV20-1,15,TRBJ1-1,-
CASSRTEDRELFF,TGTGCCAGCAGCCGGACGGAGGACAGGGAGCTGTTTTTT,-,TRBV27,13,TRBJ2-2,few
CASSYSQGLTPYEQYF,TGTGCCAGCAGTTACTCACAAGGCCTTACCCCCTACGAGCAGTACTTC,-,TRBV6-2/TRBV6-3,16,TRBJ2-7,-
CASSYLTKAGLAANTGELFF,TGTGCCAGCAGTTACTTGACGAAAGCGGGACTAGCGGCGAACACCGGGGAGCTGTTTTTT,TRBD2,TRBV6-2/TRBV6-3,20,TRBJ2-2,few
CASNREGRAGELFF,TGTGCCAGCAACCGAGAGGGGCGGGCCGGGGAGCTGTTTTTT,-,TRBV12-3/TRBV12-4,14,TRBJ2-2,-
CASSTGGRGCTDTQYF,TGTGCCAGCAGCACCGGGGGACGAGGTTGCACAGATACGCAGTATTTT,-,TRBV21-1,16,TRBJ2-3,many
CASSFVINEQFF,TGTGCCAGCAGTTTTGTGATTAATGAGCAGTTCTTC,-,TRBV12-3/TRBV12-4,12,TRBJ2-1,few
CSADAAGSGANVLTF,TGCAGTGCCGACGCCGCTGGCTCTGGGGCCAACGTCCTGACTTTC,-,TRBV20-1,15,TRBJ2-6,-
CATSTHSADTQYF,TGTGCCACCAGCACTCACTCAGCAGATACGCAGTATTTT,-,TRBV15,13,TRBJ2-3,many
CASSFAGKSYEQYF,TGCGCCAGCAGCTTTGCGGGGAAGTCCTACGAGCAGTACTTC,-,TRBV5-1,14,TRBJ2-7,-
CASSARPLVGEQFF,TGTGCCAGCAGCGCCCGGCCGCTAGTGGGTGAGCAGTTCTTC,-,TRBV7-8,14,TRBJ2-1,-
CASSRLLLLGSQYF,TGTGCCAGCAGTCGCCTACTTCTACTAGGGTCGCAGTATTTT,-,TRBV28,14,TRBJ2-3,few
CASSPVGIAKNIQYF,TGTGCCAGCAGCCCAGTCGGGATAGCCAAAAACATTCAGTACTTC,-,TRBV21-1,15,TRBJ2-4,-
CATRPQHGRFISEQFF,TGTGCCACCAGGCCCCAACATGGGCGGTTCATCAGTGAGCAGTTCTTC,-,TRBV15,16,TRBJ2-1,-
CASSQPPTRRQFF,TGTGCCAGCAGCCAACCCCCGACTAGACGGCAGTTCTTC,-,TRBV12-3/TRBV12-4,13,TRBJ2-1,few
CASSLGTEYTYGYTF,TGTGCCAGCAGCTTAGGGACGGAGTATACCTATGGCTACACCTTC,-,TRBV7-9,15,TRBJ1-2,-